This record concerns one TCR beta chain sequence. This clonotype showed up just a few times. Its target antigen remains unknown. No base qualities exist here, and no much larger clone lies one base off it. This specimen belongs to a study of T cells in Graves' hyperthyroidism and ophthalmopathy (dated by TCRdb to between 2019 and 2020). For the wider study: Peripheral blood was collected at initial diagnosis, before any treatment. TCR V-J signatures able to tell the groups apart were searched for in a discovery cohort of 95 or so patients, of whom approximately 40 had Graves' ophthalmopathy and roughly 58 had stable Graves' hyperthyroidism. After blood sampling, hyperthyroidism patients were treated with methimazole at a starting dose of 30 mg daily, and ophthalmopathy patients were treated with high-dose intravenous methylprednisolone. The paper describes TCR Vbeta CDR3 sequencing of 135 peripheral blood samples, made up of fewer than 50 ophthalmopathy patients, 70 to 75 hyperthyroidism patients and roughly 17 progressor patients. Thyroid tissue and blood T-cell repertoires from several Graves' hyperthyroidism patients were also compared in the study. Prospective prediction of ophthalmopathy was tested in an independent validation cohort of 18 to 20 hyperthyroidism patients and approximately 17 patients who later progressed to ophthalmopathy. For training and testing, the 100 or so patients in the discovery cohort were randomly divided in a 7:3 ratio.

A patient counted as having stable Graves' hyperthyroidism if no progression to ophthalmopathy occurred over 18 months of follow-up. The hyperthyroidism patients were between 18 and 65 years old and newly diagnosed, with a disease duration of less than 2 months. Patients with uncontrolled infections, other autoimmune diseases, pregnancy or lactation were excluded. Diagnoses were based on clinical symptoms, serum thyroxine and TRAb, thyroid ultrasound and orbital computed tomography. PBMCs were separated from approximately 10 ml of fresh peripheral blood using Ficoll-Paque density gradient centrifugation. Trizol reagent was used to extract total RNA, and RNA quality was then checked on an Agilent 2100 Bioanalyzer. CDR1 and CDR2, per the germline V gene (reference sequence), are SGHNT and YYREEE. Deletion took 6 bases off V and 2 bases off J, with a span of 16 bases between the germline ends. The CDR3 sequence holds 15 residues, the cysteine and phenylalanine included. The sequence is cut down to CDR3 DNA, 45 bases in frame from base 1.

The TCR beta CDR3 regions were amplified from RNA transcripts. The TCR CDR3 was subjected to a first round of RT-PCR using the HTBI primer set and the Qiagen OneStep RT-PCR kit. Libraries were constructed in a second round of multiplex PCR, after which size selection and purification were performed. Libraries were sequenced paired-end with 100 bp reads on an Illumina HiSeq2000. Concerning the study's data processing: SOAPnuke was used to process the raw data, removing reads that contained adapters or uncalled bases, had a mean Phred below 15, or lacked an exact match to the constant primer or identifier. COPE v1.2.5 was used to merge high-quality paired reads, and clonotypes were defined as unique nucleotide sequences. MiTCR v1.1 was used to align clonotypes to the IMGT TRBV, TRBD and TRBJ reference segments. Only V-J combinations with frequency above 0.0001, covering roughly 99% of repertoires, were analysed. A TCS score was defined as the ratio between F50 (clonal expansion) and ExV (chaos), using BLOSUM62-based TCRdist between CDR3 peptides within each V-J. Welch's t-statistics and random forest reduced 500 to 650 V-J features to roughly 13, which were used in a naive Bayes classifier (R e1071). In TCRdb, the public reads were trimmed at Q25 with fastp and aligned with MiXCR, with productive beta chains retained. Entries are consolidated by CDR3 protein sequence, retaining the most common genes and DNA. The V and J calls, along with clone size, are taken from TCRdb and not from the paper's own processing. For this sample the table gives about 350,000 distinct CDR3 sequences, of which around 13% were detected only once. The ten largest clones capture about 26% of the sample.

Points the paper makes about the study in general: No statistical method was used to set the sample size in advance, and investigators knew the group allocation. During validation, the model predicted progression to ophthalmopathy a median of about 6.5 months ahead of onset, with 60% to 71% sensitivity and 72% to 80% specificity. Most expanded thyroid clonotypes (frequency above 0.001) were also detected in blood, suggesting blood repertoires may reflect thyroid immune responses. In cross-validation, a model built on a 13 V-J signature told ophthalmopathy apart from stable hyperthyroidism with 87.88% sensitivity and about 81% specificity, and in testing the same model reached 80%/75%.

The receptor was derived from a woman in her 30s with Graves' hyperthyroidism. Sequences were obtained from blood. The chain uses TRBV5-4 and TRBJ2-3; the D gene remains uncertain. The CDR3 region: CASTKMGGSTDTQYF. The nucleotide sequence reads as follows: TGTGCCAGCACCAAGATGGGTGGCTCCACAGATACGCAGTATTTT.